The 26 T cell receptor beta chains presented below share a single source sample, sequenced in a study of somatic mutations in cytotoxic T cells in rheumatoid arthritis. The assay was immunoSEQ multiplex PCR, and TCRdb's table has in-frame clones only and misses some. The sample holds about 20,000 clones, roughly 86% seen once. Sequences were obtained from CD8+ T cells sorted from blood. All receptors come from a woman aged 50 to 60 in good health.

The rearrangement links TRBV19 to TRBJ1-5; no firm D call. V dropped 4 bases and J dropped 3 bases, with 16 bases sitting between them. The CDR3 extends over 16 amino acids. Germline lookup yields CDR1 LNHDA and CDR2 SQIVND (reference sequence). CDR3 sequence: CASSTAGVDPNQPQHF. Written as DNA, the CDR3 is TGTGCCAGTAGTACCGCAGGTGTCGATCCCAATCAGCCCCAGCATTTT.

This clone was detected once. This sequence joins TRBV27 and TRBJ2-2; weak D call: TRBD1 (6 bases). Per germline, CDR1 MNHEY and CDR2 SMNVEV (reference sequence). The CDR3 loop spans 15 amino acids. The V end lost 1 base, the J end lost 2 bases, and 8 bases lay between the germline ends. CDR3 region: CASSLWDTNTGELFF. Here the CDR3 DNA reads TGTGCCAGCAGTTTATGGGACACAAACACCGGGGAGCTGTTTTTT.

V is TRBV7-9 and J is TRBJ1-4; D not certain. The CDR3 contains 15 residues. From germline, CDR1 is SEHNR and CDR2 FQNEAQ (reference sequence). Between the trimmed V and J ends, which lost 5 bases and 2 bases, there was a span of 12 bases. This chain's CDR3 is CASSLSGNTNEKLFF. In DNA form, the CDR3 reads TGTGCCAGCAGCCTCTCGGGTAATACTAATGAAAAACTGTTTTTT.

This chain uses TRBV25-1 with TRBJ2-2; D perhaps matches TRBD1 (5 bases). With 1 base removed from V and 2 bases from J, the gap between germline ends came to 17 bases. The CDR3 has 18 residues. Per the germline V gene, CDR1 is MGHDK and CDR2 is SYGVNS. CDR3 DNA sequence: TGTGCCAGCAGTGAATCCCCTTGGGGCAGAACAAACACCGGGGAGCTGTTTTTT. It encodes CASSESPWGRTNTGELFF. Using reference TRBV25-1 and TRBJ2-2 for the parts outside the CDR3, the full variable domain is EADIYQTPRYLVIGTGKKITLECSQTMGHDKMYWYQQDPGMELHLIHYSYGVNSTEKGDLSSESTVSRIRTEHFPLTLESARPSHTSQYLCASSESPWGRTNTGELFFGEGSRLTVL.

V gene TRBV5-5 combines with J gene TRBJ2-3; 12 nucleotides align to TRBD2. Germline CDR1 reads SGHKS; CDR2 reads YYEKEE (reference sequence). The CDR3 runs 20 residues. Losses at the gene ends were 1 base for V and 0 bases for J; bases not matched to a gene: 12. The CDR3 DNA is TGTGCCAGCAGCTTGTTGTCGTGGACTAGCGGGGACTCTAGCACAGATACGCAGTATTTT. This encodes CASSLLSWTSGDSSTDTQYF.

The chain links TRBV19 to TRBJ2-3; weak D call: TRBD2 (5 bases). V was cut by 5 bases and J by 3 bases, with 15 bases left in between. Germline CDR1 and CDR2: LNHDA and SQIVND (reference sequence). The CDR3 length is 15 residues. The DNA of the CDR3 is TGTGCCAGTAGTTGGGCGGGCCCCCGGACAGATACGCAGTATTTT. Protein product: CASSWAGPRTDTQYF.

The rearrangement links TRBV7-6 to TRBJ2-2, with TRBD2 matching 10 bases. The germline V gene has CDR1 SGHVS and CDR2 FNYEAQ. The CDR3 spans 19 residues. V lost 6 bases, J lost 5 bases, and 18 bases stayed unmatched. The CDR3: CASSTVPSQRGGWTGELFF. Here the CDR3 DNA reads TGTGCCAGCAGTACCGTCCCCTCTCAGCGGGGGGGCTGGACCGGGGAGCTGTTTTTT.

The CDR3 protein is CASSGRLAGGPVEQFF. The CDR3 nucleotides read TGTGCCAGCAGTGGAAGACTAGCGGGGGGGCCCGTTGAGCAGTTCTTC. This chain joins TRBV2 and TRBJ2-1; 14 nucleotides align to TRBD2. Germline CDR1 and CDR2: SNHLY and FYNNEI. V lost 4 bases, J lost 9 bases, and 8 bases stayed unmatched. The CDR3 totals 16 residues. Full variable domain (missing parts from reference TRBV2 and TRBJ2-1): EPEVTQTPSHQVTQMGQEVILRCVPISNHLYFYWYRQILGQKVEFLVSFYNNEISEKSEIFDDQFSVERPDGSNFTLKIRSTKLEDSAMYFCASSGRLAGGPVEQFFGPGTRLTVL.

The chain has TRBV13 and TRBJ2-1; TRBD2 aligns across 7 bases. Germline values: CDR1 PRHDT, CDR2 FYEKMQ (reference sequence). The junction had 5 bases not matched to a gene; V was cut back by 4 bases and J by 5 bases. The CDR3 length is 14 residues. The CDR3: CASSWGLQDNEQFF. CDR3 bases: TGTGCCAGCAGCTGGGGACTACAAGACAATGAGCAGTTCTTC.

This clone was recorded a few times. This sequence joins TRBV27 and TRBJ2-7, with D tentatively TRBD1 (6 bases). Trimming pared 6 bases from V and 0 bases from J, leaving 9 bases between. Per the germline V gene, CDR1 is MNHEY and CDR2 is SMNVEV (reference sequence). CDR3 size: 13 residues. CDR3 nucleotide sequence: TGTGCCAGCAGAGGACAGATCTCCTACGAGCAGTACTTC. It translates to CASRGQISYEQYF.

The CDR3 loop is CASSLQGISLNEQFF. DNA for the CDR3: TGTGCCAGCAGTTTACAGGGGATCTCCCTCAATGAGCAGTTCTTC. J is TRBJ2-1 and V is TRBV28, with D possibly matching TRBD1 (6 bases). The ends were cut back, 2 bases at V and 6 bases at J, with 14 bases in the middle. The CDR3 consists of 15 residues. The germline V gene encodes CDR1 MDHEN and CDR2 SYDVKM.

The chain links TRBV5-4 to TRBJ1-2, with 10 nucleotides matching TRBD1. There are 14 residues in the CDR3. Germline V lookup: CDR1 SGHNT, CDR2 YYREEE (reference sequence). Germline trimming cut 4 bases from V and 7 bases from J; bases unmatched to any gene: 7. CDR3 loop: CASSTGQGNAGYTF. The CDR3 DNA is TGTGCCAGCAGCACGGGACAGGGGAACGCTGGCTACACCTTC.

V gene TRBV6-4 combines with J gene TRBJ1-6; D might be TRBD1 (6 bases). CDR3 length equals 17 residues. Between the trimmed V and J ends, which lost 7 bases and 9 bases, there was a span of 25 bases. The germline V gene encodes CDR1 MRHNA and CDR2 SNTAGT. CDR3 region: CASTKGKGGQALSPLHF. In DNA, the CDR3 is TGTGCCAGCACCAAGGGGAAGGGGGGGCAGGCCCTTTCACCCCTCCACTTT.

The V and J genes are TRBV7-2 and TRBJ1-6; 8 nucleotides match TRBD1. The CDR3 covers 17 residues. CDR1 is SGHTA, CDR2 FQGNSA, per germline. With V trimmed by 0 bases and J by 3 bases, 4 bases remained unmatched. The CDR3 region has the DNA TGTGCCAGCAGCTTAGCCACAGGGGGTGGCTATAATTCACCCCTCCACTTT. Translated: CASSLATGGGYNSPLHF.

This chain joins TRBV7-2 and TRBJ2-3, with D possibly being TRBD1 (5 bases). This CDR3 contains 17 residues. With 1 base removed from V and 4 bases from J, the gap between germline ends came to 18 bases. Germline CDR1 and CDR2: SGHTA and FQGNSA. The CDR3 DNA reads TGTGCCAGCAGCTTAGAGGGCCCAACGAGCAGGGCAGATACGCAGTATTTT. Translated, it gives CASSLEGPTSRADTQYF.

The rearrangement uses TRBV4-3 and TRBJ2-6, with 7 bases identical to TRBD1. The CDR3 covers 19 residues. Germline V gene lookup returns CDR1 LGHNA and CDR2 YSLEER. The V segment lost 4 bases and the J segment 0 bases; nucleotides outside the gene matches: 12. The DNA for the CDR3 is TGCGCCAGCAGCCCTGGGACAGCCTATCCTCTCTCTGGGGCCAACGTCCTGACTTTC. This codes for CASSPGTAYPLSGANVLTF.

This clone was counted between two and nine times. J is TRBJ2-7 and V is TRBV2; D is unresolved. This CDR3 comprises 11 residues. Trimming pared 5 bases from V and 4 bases from J, leaving 6 bases between. Germline V gene lookup returns CDR1 SNHLY and CDR2 FYNNEI. CDR3 in DNA: TGTGCCAGCAGTCAATGGTACGAGCAGTACTTC. This gives the protein CASSQWYEQYF.

The sample holds a few counts of this clone. The CDR3 protein is CASRRDRGIDTQYF. CDR3 in DNA: TGTGCCAGCAGAAGGGACAGGGGTATAGATACGCAGTATTTT. The chain combines TRBV27 with TRBJ2-3; TRBD1 agrees at 10 bases. The CDR3 sequence is 14 residues long. The V gene end was trimmed by 6 bases and the J gene end by 5 bases; junction bases not matched to a gene: 5. CDR1 and CDR2 (germline): MNHEY, SMNVEV (reference sequence).

The chain links TRBV4-3 to TRBJ2-3, with TRBD2 identical over 10 bases. This CDR3 spans 16 amino acids. V lost 5 bases, J lost 2 bases, and 7 bases stayed unmatched. CDR1 and CDR2 (germline): LGHNA, YSLEER. CDR3 DNA: TGCGCCAGCAGCTATTCTAGCGGGGGTATCACAGATACGCAGTATTTT. Protein sequence: CASSYSSGGITDTQYF.

This clone was picked up a small number of times. The rearrangement joins TRBV4-3 to TRBJ2-2; 8 bases map to TRBD2. This CDR3 region has 16 residues. After removal of 6 bases from V and 4 bases from J, the junction contained 10 bases not matched to a gene. From germline, CDR1 is LGHNA and CDR2 YSLEER. CDR3 residues: CASRGAGGPSTGELFF. In nucleotides, the CDR3 is TGCGCCAGCAGAGGGGCGGGGGGACCGAGCACCGGGGAGCTGTTTTTT.

The V call is TRBV6-1, the J call TRBJ2-7; unclear D gene. The CDR3 has 12 residues. The V end lost 7 bases, the J end lost 5 bases, and 12 bases lay between the germline ends. CDR1 is MNHNS and CDR2 is SASEGT in the germline V gene. The DNA for the CDR3 is TGTGCCAGCACGTTCTTGACGGACGAGCAGTACTTC. This sequence encodes CASTFLTDEQYF.

There are a few counts of this clone. The chain couples TRBV7-2 to TRBJ2-3; perhaps TRBD2 as D (6 bases). CDR1 and CDR2 from the germline V gene are SGHTA and FQGNSA. The germline V and J ends were trimmed by 8 bases and 0 bases, with 12 bases remaining between them. The CDR3 covers 14 residues. CDR3 DNA sequence: TGTGCCAGCTCCGGACTATTTAGCACAGATACGCAGTATTTT. Translating it yields CASSGLFSTDTQYF. The full variable domain, its missing parts supplied by reference TRBV7-2 and TRBJ2-3, is GAGVSQSPSNKVTEKGKDVELRCDPISGHTALYWYRQSLGQGLEFLIYFQGNSAPDKSGLPSDRFSAERTGGSVSTLTIQRTQQEDSAVYLCASSGLFSTDTQYFGPGTRLTVL.

This clone was found once. The chain joins TRBV12-5 to TRBJ1-1, with a weak D call TRBD1 (6 bases). This CDR3 is built from 15 residues. V lost 2 bases and J lost 5, with 15 bases in between. Germline V lookup: CDR1 LGHNT, CDR2 FRNRAP. CDR3 residues: CASGLQRGGVTEAFF. The CDR3 nucleotides read TGTGCTAGTGGTTTGCAGAGGGGGGGGGTAACTGAAGCTTTCTTT.

The chain employs TRBV7-9 and TRBJ2-7; D unclear. The CDR3 covers 14 residues. Germline V CDR1 and CDR2: SEHNR, FQNEAQ (reference sequence). The V end was cut by 4 bases, the J end by 3 bases, with 13 bases between. CDR3 amino acids: CASSYGDGNYEQYF. The CDR3 region has the DNA TGTGCCAGCAGCTATGGCGACGGAAACTACGAGCAGTACTTC.

The rearrangement uses TRBV6-5 and TRBJ2-2; D is undetermined. The CDR3 is made up of 12 amino acids. The V end lost 5 bases, the J end lost 7 bases, and 8 bases lay between the germline ends. CDR1 and CDR2 (germline): MNHEY, SVGAGI. CDR3 in amino acids: CASSLDLGELFF. The DNA of the CDR3 is TGTGCCAGCAGTCTAGACCTCGGGGAGCTGTTTTTT.

This clone was detected only a few times. The chain links TRBV9 to TRBJ1-1; 7 bases are a match to TRBD1. This CDR3 contains 11 residues. CDR1 SGDLS and CDR2 YYNGEE come from the germline V gene. Trimming removed 3 bases from V and 13 bases from J; junction bases left unmatched: 6. CDR3 coding DNA: TGTGCCAGCAGCGGGACAGGAGAGGTTTTCTTT. Amino acid sequence: CASSGTGEVFF.